This TCR beta chain is from a study of blood T cell repertoires in COVID-19. Across the whole study: Whether acute or convalescent, the COVID-19 samples came from the United States, Italy and Spain. PBMCs, B-cell-depleted T cells, or T cells provided the cDNA or gDNA that made up the material.

Authors' data handling: Reference gene primer amplification yielded estimated nucleated cell counts. Some clones are missing from TCRdb's copy, which holds only in-frame ones; the method was immunoSEQ multiplex PCR. V, J and clone size were drawn from that table, and D and trimming were deduced from the DNA. The data show about 50,000 clones, with around nine tenths seen just once and roughly 15% held by the top ten. The TCR originated in a man aged 60 to 75 with active or convalescent COVID-19. The sequenced sample was peripheral blood.

Here the CDR3 DNA reads TGTGCCAGCAGTTTATCCGGGTTCGCTGGAAACACCATATATTTT. Encoded protein: CASSLSGFAGNTIYF. This chain joins TRBV28 and TRBJ1-3; D is uncertain. The germline V and J ends were trimmed by 1 base and 2 bases, with 9 bases remaining between them. The germline V gene encodes CDR1 MDHEN and CDR2 SYDVKM. There are 15 residues in the CDR3.